A selection of T cell receptor beta chains follows, all from one sample in a study of T cell responses to AZD1222 COVID-19 vaccine. The repertoire was sequenced with immunoSEQ multiplex PCR; TCRdb's copy has only in-frame clones and lacks some. The sample yields some 100,000 clones, about 90% seen once. Sequencing was performed on peripheral blood, taken on day 0 of MenACWY control vaccination. The receptors were gathered from an adult in good health. Both conserved end residues are part of each CDR3. Fields, in order: V gene, D gene, clone size, J gene, CDR3 DNA, CDR3 protein. The D gene is left open where the match is weak. Clone size appears in some rows only: once, few, many, or a class for an expanded clone.

v_gene: TRBV10-1; d_gene: NA; abundance: once; j_gene: TRBJ2-1; CDR3nt: TGCGCCAGCAGTGGGGTTGACGCCGGCTCCTACAATGAGCAGTTCTTC; CDR3aa: CASSGVDAGSYNEQFF
v_gene: TRBV7-2; d_gene: NA; abundance: NA; j_gene: TRBJ1-3; CDR3nt: TGTGCCAGCAGCTTAGTAGGGTCTGGAAACACCATATATTTT; CDR3aa: CASSLVGSGNTIYF
v_gene: TRBV13; d_gene: NA; abundance: few; j_gene: TRBJ1-3; CDR3nt: TGTGCCAGCAGCCCGAAGGGTCGGGGTGCTGGAAACACCATATATTTT; CDR3aa: CASSPKGRGAGNTIYF
v_gene: TRBV7-2; d_gene: TRBD1; abundance: NA; j_gene: TRBJ1-2; CDR3nt: TGTGCCAGCAGCCCGACAGGGGGCTCCCTAGTGTTTGGCTACACCTTC; CDR3aa: CASSPTGGSLVFGYTF
v_gene: TRBV28; d_gene: TRBD1; abundance: NA; j_gene: TRBJ1-6; CDR3nt: TGTGCCAGCAGTCCTTACAGGGGAGGTTTTTCACCCCTCCACTTT; CDR3aa: CASSPYRGGFSPLHF
v_gene: TRBV3-1/TRBV3-2; d_gene: TRBD1; abundance: NA; j_gene: TRBJ1-1; CDR3nt: TGTGCCAGCAGTGGGACAGGCGATGAAGCTTTCTTT; CDR3aa: CASSGTGDEAFF
v_gene: TRBV5-6; d_gene: TRBD1; abundance: once; j_gene: TRBJ1-1; CDR3nt: TGTGCCAGCAGCTTTAACCAGGGGGGCAACACTGAAGCTTTCTTT; CDR3aa: CASSFNQGGNTEAFF
v_gene: TRBV6-1; d_gene: NA; abundance: NA; j_gene: TRBJ1-2; CDR3nt: TGTGCCAGCAGTGAACCCTGGAGGGAGGATGGCTACACCTTC; CDR3aa: CASSEPWREDGYTF
v_gene: TRBV27; d_gene: NA; abundance: NA; j_gene: TRBJ2-2; CDR3nt: TGTGCCAGCAGTTTGTACAGGAACACCGGGGAGCTGTTTTTT; CDR3aa: CASSLYRNTGELFF
v_gene: TRBV7-2; d_gene: NA; abundance: NA; j_gene: TRBJ1-1; CDR3nt: TGTGCCAGCAGCTTACAGGGCAGGGACACTGAAGCTTTCTTT; CDR3aa: CASSLQGRDTEAFF
v_gene: TRBV5-8; d_gene: NA; abundance: NA; j_gene: TRBJ2-3; CDR3nt: TGTGCCAGCAGCTGGAGGGGGCATAGCACAGATACGCAGTATTTT; CDR3aa: CASSWRGHSTDTQYF
v_gene: TRBV18; d_gene: TRBD1; abundance: NA; j_gene: TRBJ1-1; CDR3nt: TGTGCCAGCTCACCGACAGGGGACACTGAAGCTTTCTTT; CDR3aa: CASSPTGDTEAFF
v_gene: TRBV4-3; d_gene: NA; abundance: NA; j_gene: TRBJ1-6; CDR3nt: TGCGCCAGCAGCCTAGCAGGGGTATCACCCCTCCACTTT; CDR3aa: CASSLAGVSPLHF
v_gene: TRBV5-4; d_gene: NA; abundance: few; j_gene: TRBJ2-7; CDR3nt: TGTGCCAGCAGCTTGGATTTCGGGCAGGGAAAGGGCTACGAGCAGTACTTC; CDR3aa: CASSLDFGQGKGYEQYF
v_gene: TRBV9; d_gene: NA; abundance: NA; j_gene: TRBJ2-2; CDR3nt: TGTGCCAGCAGCGTAGACGGGAGAGGGGCCGGGGAGCTGTTTTTT; CDR3aa: CASSVDGRGAGELFF
v_gene: TRBV3-1/TRBV3-2; d_gene: TRBD1; abundance: NA; j_gene: TRBJ1-3; CDR3nt: TGTGCCAGCAGGCCCCGCCGGGACAGTCAACTCCCTAGTGAAAACACCATATATTTT; CDR3aa: CASRPRRDSQLPSENTIYF
v_gene: TRBV3-1/TRBV3-2; d_gene: TRBD2; abundance: NA; j_gene: TRBJ2-5; CDR3nt: TGTGCCAGCAGCCCCGGAGGGCTAGCGGGGGAAGAGACCCAGTACTTC; CDR3aa: CASSPGGLAGEETQYF
v_gene: TRBV7-9; d_gene: NA; abundance: NA; j_gene: TRBJ2-2; CDR3nt: TGTGCCAGCAGCTTTTCGGTCGCTGACACCGGGGAGCTGTTTTTT; CDR3aa: CASSFSVADTGELFF
v_gene: TRBV7-2; d_gene: NA; abundance: NA; j_gene: TRBJ1-4; CDR3nt: TGTGCCAGCAGCTTAGCGGGGCAGCGCGATGAAAAACTGTTTTTT; CDR3aa: CASSLAGQRDEKLFF
v_gene: TRBV7-3; d_gene: NA; abundance: NA; j_gene: TRBJ1-1; CDR3nt: TGTGCCAGCAGCACAGGGCCGAACACTGAAGCTTTCTTT; CDR3aa: CASSTGPNTEAFF
v_gene: TRBV4-1; d_gene: TRBD1; abundance: NA; j_gene: TRBJ2-3; CDR3nt: TGCGCCAGCAGCAGACAGGGAAGTAGCGCAGATACGCAGTATTTT; CDR3aa: CASSRQGSSADTQYF
v_gene: TRBV28; d_gene: NA; abundance: NA; j_gene: TRBJ1-5; CDR3nt: TGTGCCAGCAGTCTCCTGGGGAATCAGCCCCAGCATTTT; CDR3aa: CASSLLGNQPQHF
v_gene: TRBV6-2/TRBV6-3; d_gene: TRBD1; abundance: few; j_gene: TRBJ1-1; CDR3nt: TGTGCCAGCAGTTCTGATACCATCCAGACAGGGTTGAACACTGAAGCTTTCTTT; CDR3aa: CASSSDTIQTGLNTEAFF
v_gene: TRBV27; d_gene: TRBD1; abundance: once; j_gene: TRBJ1-3; CDR3nt: TGTGCCAGCAGGACAGGGGGTCCTGGAAACACCATATATTTT; CDR3aa: CASRTGGPGNTIYF
v_gene: TRBV30; d_gene: NA; abundance: NA; j_gene: TRBJ1-1; CDR3nt: TGTGCCTGGATCAGGGAAACGGTCAGAACTGAAGCTTTCTTT; CDR3aa: CAWIRETVRTEAFF
v_gene: TRBV2; d_gene: TRBD1; abundance: NA; j_gene: TRBJ1-2; CDR3nt: TGTGCCAGCAGTCCCCATGGGCAGGGGGGCCCTTATGGCTACACCTTC; CDR3aa: CASSPHGQGGPYGYTF
v_gene: TRBV5-1; d_gene: NA; abundance: few; j_gene: TRBJ2-3; CDR3nt: TGCGCCAGCAGCTTGGCTCTGGCCTCCGGGGGCACAGATACGCAGTATTTT; CDR3aa: CASSLALASGGTDTQYF
v_gene: TRBV10-3; d_gene: TRBD1; abundance: NA; j_gene: TRBJ1-1; CDR3nt: TGTGCCATCAGGCCCGGGACAGGGAACACTGAAGCTTTCTTT; CDR3aa: CAIRPGTGNTEAFF
v_gene: TRBV4-3; d_gene: NA; abundance: few; j_gene: TRBJ1-3; CDR3nt: TGCGCCAGCAGCCAAGATGGCCCGGGCAGGGGAGGTGGAAACACCATATATTTT; CDR3aa: CASSQDGPGRGGGNTIYF
v_gene: TRBV19; d_gene: NA; abundance: few; j_gene: TRBJ1-1; CDR3nt: TGTGCCAGTAGTATCCCTGGCATGAACACTGAAGCTTTCTTT; CDR3aa: CASSIPGMNTEAFF
v_gene: TRBV7-2; d_gene: NA; abundance: NA; j_gene: TRBJ2-3; CDR3nt: TGTGCCAGCAGCTTAAACACCCACGGCACAGATACGCAGTATTTT; CDR3aa: CASSLNTHGTDTQYF
v_gene: TRBV24-1; d_gene: NA; abundance: NA; j_gene: TRBJ2-2; CDR3nt: TGTGCCACCCGAGACGACACCGGGGAGCTGTTTTTT; CDR3aa: CATRDDTGELFF
v_gene: TRBV20-1; d_gene: TRBD2; abundance: NA; j_gene: TRBJ2-1; CDR3nt: TGCAGTGCTAGAGGAGCGGGGGAGGTGTTCTTC; CDR3aa: CSARGAGEVFF
v_gene: TRBV7-2; d_gene: NA; abundance: NA; j_gene: TRBJ2-1; CDR3nt: TGTGCCAGCGGCTACGGTGAGCAGTTCTTC; CDR3aa: CASGYGEQFF
v_gene: TRBV12-3/TRBV12-4; d_gene: TRBD1; abundance: NA; j_gene: TRBJ2-7; CDR3nt: TGTGCCAGCAGTTGGGACAGGGGAGACGAGCAGTACTTC; CDR3aa: CASSWDRGDEQYF
v_gene: TRBV6-5; d_gene: NA; abundance: once; j_gene: TRBJ1-1; CDR3nt: TGTGCCAGCAGCTTAGGTGGACAGAACACTGAAGCTTTCTTT; CDR3aa: CASSLGGQNTEAFF
v_gene: TRBV27; d_gene: NA; abundance: once; j_gene: TRBJ2-3; CDR3nt: TGTGCCAGCAACCCAGGCCGTACGGGCACAGATACGCAGTATTTT; CDR3aa: CASNPGRTGTDTQYF
v_gene: TRBV28; d_gene: NA; abundance: NA; j_gene: TRBJ2-3; CDR3nt: TGTGCCAGCAGTGCCCCCGGCGGGACAGATACGCAGTATTTT; CDR3aa: CASSAPGGTDTQYF
v_gene: TRBV28; d_gene: TRBD1; abundance: NA; j_gene: TRBJ1-2; CDR3nt: TGTGCCAGCAGTCTATCCGGGACAGGTCGATTGTACACCTTC; CDR3aa: CASSLSGTGRLYTF
v_gene: TRBV7-2; d_gene: TRBD2; abundance: NA; j_gene: TRBJ2-3; CDR3nt: TGTGCCAGCAGCTTCTCTAGCGGGATTAAGGGCACAGATACGCAGTATTTT; CDR3aa: CASSFSSGIKGTDTQYF
v_gene: TRBV7-9; d_gene: NA; abundance: NA; j_gene: TRBJ1-1; CDR3nt: TGTGCCAGCAGAAAGGGGGAGCCGAACACTGAAGCTTTCTTT; CDR3aa: CASRKGEPNTEAFF
v_gene: TRBV28; d_gene: NA; abundance: NA; j_gene: TRBJ1-3; CDR3nt: TGTGCCAGCAGTTTATCCCCCTGGGCTGATGGAAACACCATATATTTT; CDR3aa: CASSLSPWADGNTIYF
v_gene: TRBV11-1; d_gene: TRBD2; abundance: NA; j_gene: TRBJ2-7; CDR3nt: TGTGCCAGCAGCTCCGGGGGGGCCTGGTACGAGCAGTACTTC; CDR3aa: CASSSGGAWYEQYF
v_gene: TRBV10-3; d_gene: NA; abundance: once; j_gene: TRBJ2-2; CDR3nt: TGTGCCGCTTCGACCGTTCCGAACACCGGGGAGCTGTTTTTT; CDR3aa: CAASTVPNTGELFF
v_gene: TRBV21-1; d_gene: NA; abundance: NA; j_gene: TRBJ2-5; CDR3nt: TGTGCCAGCAGCCAAAGGGAGGTATTCTTACAGGGACGAGAGACCCAGTACTTC; CDR3aa: CASSQREVFLQGRETQYF
v_gene: TRBV10-1; d_gene: TRBD1; abundance: NA; j_gene: TRBJ1-6; CDR3nt: TGCGCCAGCTCCGATCGGACAGGGGGGAATTCACCCCTCCACTTT; CDR3aa: CASSDRTGGNSPLHF
v_gene: TRBV6-5; d_gene: NA; abundance: NA; j_gene: TRBJ1-4; CDR3nt: TGTGCCAGCAGCCAGAGGACAGCGTGGGAGGAAAAACTGTTTTTT; CDR3aa: CASSQRTAWEEKLFF
v_gene: TRBV7-6; d_gene: TRBD2; abundance: NA; j_gene: TRBJ2-1; CDR3nt: TGTGCCAGCAGCTTGGGGGGGGGTCCCCTCAATGAGCAGTTCTTC; CDR3aa: CASSLGGGPLNEQFF
v_gene: TRBV5-1; d_gene: NA; abundance: NA; j_gene: TRBJ1-2; CDR3nt: TGCGCCAGCAGCTTGGCCTTAGCTAACTATGGCTACACCTTC; CDR3aa: CASSLALANYGYTF
v_gene: TRBV5-4; d_gene: NA; abundance: once; j_gene: TRBJ1-4; CDR3nt: TGTGCCAGCAGCTTGGGGGCGGATGAAAAACTGTTTTTT; CDR3aa: CASSLGADEKLFF